The TCR beta chain under discussion was sequenced for a study of neoadjuvant anti-PD-1 for oral cavity cancer. TCRdb keeps only in-frame clones here, not all; method: immunoSEQ multiplex PCR. Among about 15,000 clones, about 44% were seen once, and the ten largest hold around 43%. Time point in this sample: after neoadjuvant nivolumab, at surgical resection. The CDR3 has 15 residues. Germline trimming cut 3 bases from V and 2 bases from J; bases unmatched to any gene: 4. In germline, CDR1 is SGHTA, CDR2 FQGNSA. This chain connects TRBV7-2 to TRBJ2-7; 10 bases are a match to TRBD1. The TCR comes from a person between 40 and 85 years old with oral cavity squamous cell carcinoma. The specimen was tumor tissue, collected after nivolumab (anti-PD-1) treatment. CDR3 loop: CASSFRDRGTYEQYF. The CDR3, as DNA: TGTGCCAGCAGCTTCCGGGACAGGGGAACCTACGAGCAGTACTTC.